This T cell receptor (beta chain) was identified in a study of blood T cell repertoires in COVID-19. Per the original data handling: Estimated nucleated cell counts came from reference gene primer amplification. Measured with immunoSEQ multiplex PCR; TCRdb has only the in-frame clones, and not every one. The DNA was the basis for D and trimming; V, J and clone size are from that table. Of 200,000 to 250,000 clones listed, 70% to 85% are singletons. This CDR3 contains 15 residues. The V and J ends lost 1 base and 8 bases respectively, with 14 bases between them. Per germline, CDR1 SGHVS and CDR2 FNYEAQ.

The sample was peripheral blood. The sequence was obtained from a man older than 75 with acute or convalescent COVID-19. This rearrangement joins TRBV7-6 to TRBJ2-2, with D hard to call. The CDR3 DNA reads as TGTGCCAGCAGCTTAGATCTACAGTTTATGGGGGAGCTGTTTTTT. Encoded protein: CASSLDLQFMGELFF.